These 12 T cell receptor beta chains originate from one sample sequenced in a study of blood T cell repertoires in COVID-19. Clones were sequenced by immunoSEQ multiplex PCR, and TCRdb holds only the in-frame ones, with some missing. The data show around 150,000 clones, approximately 95% seen once. The sample was peripheral blood. These receptors were taken from a woman aged 45-59 years with acute or convalescent COVID-19.

The rearrangement links TRBV18 to TRBJ2-6; D gene uncertain. The CDR3 consists of 15 residues. V lost 5 bases to trimming and J lost 1 base, with 9 bases between them. Germline V gene data show CDR1 as KGHSH and CDR2 as LQKENI. CDR3 loop: CASSTTRSGANVLTF. CDR3 sequence (DNA): TGTGCCAGCTCAACAACCAGGTCTGGGGCCAACGTCCTGACTTTC. The whole variable domain, remainder taken from reference TRBV18 and TRBJ2-6, is NAGVMQNPRHLVRRRGQEARLRCSPMKGHSHVYWYRQLPEEGLKFMVYLQKENIIDESGMPKERFSAEFPKEGPSILRIQQVVRGDSAAYFCASSTTRSGANVLTFGAGSRLTVL.

The CDR3 DNA sequence: TGTGCCAGTAAACCCAACTTACAGGGTTCATCTGAAGCTTTCTTT. Amino acid sequence: CASKPNLQGSSEAFF. The gene calls are TRBV19 and TRBJ1-1; D may be TRBD1 (6 bases). Germline V lookup: CDR1 LNHDA, CDR2 SQIVND (reference sequence). V lost 7 bases and J lost 6, with 21 bases in between. The length of the CDR3 is 15 residues.

This rearrangement joins TRBV15 to TRBJ2-5, with TRBD1 matching over 8 bases. CDR3 length: 14 amino acids. The V gene end was trimmed by 4 bases and the J gene end by 2 bases; junction bases not matched to a gene: 3. Germline V lookup: CDR1 LNHNV, CDR2 YYDKDF (reference sequence). The CDR3 loop is CATSIRQGQETQYF. For the CDR3, the DNA is TGTGCCACCAGCATCAGACAGGGGCAAGAGACCCAGTACTTC.

The chain has TRBV3-1 (or the pseudogene TRBV3-2) and TRBJ2-3, with 8 bases fitting TRBD1. Germline V lookup: CDR1 LGHDT, CDR2 YNNKEL (reference sequence). The CDR3 is made up of 14 amino acids. V was pared by 4 bases and J by 5 bases, with 5 bases of the junction left unmatched. CDR3 coding DNA: TGTGCCAGCAGCCTGAGACAGGGGTTAGATACGCAGTATTTT. It is translated as CASSLRQGLDTQYF.

The chain joins TRBV29-1 to TRBJ1-2; D perhaps matches TRBD1 (6 bases). V was cut by 7 bases and J by 7 bases, with 13 bases left in between. The CDR3 is made up of 11 amino acids. CDR1 is SQVTM, CDR2 ANQGSEA, per germline. CDR3 in DNA: TGCAGCGCTGAGGACAGTCGTGGCTACACCTTC. As protein: CSAEDSRGYTF.

This sequence joins TRBV13 and TRBJ2-7; D call uncertain. The germline V gene encodes CDR1 PRHDT and CDR2 FYEKMQ (reference sequence). V was trimmed by 2 bases and J by 6 bases, leaving 5 bases between them. The length of the CDR3 is 11 residues. The CDR3 DNA is TGTGCCAGCAGCTTATATTCCGAGCAGTACTTC. This encodes CASSLYSEQYF.

The chain uses TRBV7-9 and TRBJ1-2; 10 nucleotides match TRBD1. This CDR3 contains 17 residues. Per the germline V gene, CDR1 is SEHNR and CDR2 is FQNEAQ (reference sequence). V shed 4 bases and J 4 bases; nucleotides not matched to a gene: 12. This CDR3 reads CASSSPRQGAFPYGYTF. In DNA form, the CDR3 reads TGTGCCAGCAGCTCCCCACGACAGGGGGCTTTTCCCTATGGCTACACCTTC.

This clone has only one observation. The gene calls are TRBV6-5 and TRBJ2-7; 8 bases are a match to TRBD1. The CDR3 is 14 amino acids. V trimming: 6 bases; J trimming: 0 bases; junction bases outside the gene matches: 4. Germline V gives CDR1 MNHEY, CDR2 SVGAGI. The CDR3 spells CASRWTGTSYEQYF. As DNA, the CDR3 is TGTGCCAGCAGGTGGACAGGGACCTCCTACGAGCAGTACTTC.

This chain connects TRBV6-2 or TRBV6-3 to TRBJ1-5; 7 positions agree with TRBD1. J lost 2 bases, V lost 5 bases, and 3 bases had no gene match. The CDR3 sequence is 14 residues long. Germline V gene sequence: CDR1 MNHEY, CDR2 SVGEGT. CDR3: CASSRTGGNQPQHF. The CDR3, as DNA: TGTGCCAGCAGTAGGACAGGAGGCAATCAGCCCCAGCATTTT.

Only one count was recorded for this clone. The chain combines TRBV4-3 with TRBJ1-3; D perhaps matches TRBD1 (6 bases). Trimming pared 1 base from V and 2 bases from J, leaving 9 bases between. The CDR3 is made up of 15 amino acids. Germline-derived CDR1 and CDR2 are LGHNA and YSLEER. The CDR3 DNA reads TGCGCCAGCAGCCAAGCGACAGGCCCTGGAAACACCATATATTTT. This encodes CASSQATGPGNTIYF.

This clone was found once. The gene calls are TRBV2 and TRBJ1-5; 9 bases agree with TRBD1. The CDR3 covers 16 residues. Trimming at V came to 7 bases and at J to 4 bases, leaving 11 bases not matched to a gene. The V gene's germline CDR1 is SNHLY and CDR2 FYNNEI. The CDR3 DNA is TGTGCCAGCACACCAGGCGACAGGGGGATAAATCAGCCCCAGCATTTT. This sequence encodes CASTPGDRGINQPQHF.

This chain links TRBV7-9 with TRBJ1-6; D is unclear. Germline CDR1 SEHNR, CDR2 FQNEAQ (reference sequence). V lost 6 bases, J lost 6 bases, and 15 bases lay in between. The CDR3 is 15 amino acids. The CDR3 region has the DNA TGTGCCAGCAGAAACGACCGGAGGATTAATTCACCCCTCCACTTT. It encodes CASRNDRRINSPLHF.